This TCR beta chain was captured by sequencing in a study of post-analysis software for immune sequencing data. Study-level background: Relapsing-remitting, secondary progressive and progressive-relapsing multiple sclerosis courses were included. Broader study findings: Compared with controls, patients had more of about five TRBV segments, including TRBV5-6, TRBV5-1 and TRBV20-1. Controls showed significantly higher normalized Chao1 diversity than did multiple sclerosis patients.

To note about this clonotype: Its antigen is not known.

Sequencing libraries made from TCR beta cDNA carried unique molecular identifiers. A single record per CDR3 protein comes from TCRdb applying MiXCR to the PCR reads. The sample lists approximately 350,000 distinct CDR3 sequences; about a third were seen once. This CDR3 region has 16 residues. The V and J ends lost 4 bases and 1 base respectively, with 17 bases between them. The germline CDR1 and CDR2 sequences are LNHNV and YYDKDF (reference sequence). The specimen sequenced was blood. The TCR originated in a girl under 18 with multiple sclerosis. The J gene is TRBJ2-7, the V gene TRBV15, with D hard to call. In nucleotides, the CDR3 is TGTGCCACCAGCAAGCATGCAGGCGCGAATTCCTACGAGCAGTACTTC. Translated: CATSKHAGANSYEQYF. Full variable domain (missing parts from reference TRBV15 and TRBJ2-7): DAMVIQNPRYQVTQFGKPVTLSCSQTLNHNVMYWYQQKSSQAPKLLFHYYDKDFNNEADTPDNFQSRRPNTSFCFLDIRSPGLGDTAMYLCATSKHAGANSYEQYFGPGTRLTVT.